This section outlines one TCR beta chain sequence together with its context. This clone's antigen is unknown. Base qualities are missing; no much larger clone stands one base away. The record originates from a study of high-grade serous ovarian cancer treatment subgroups (dated by TCRdb to the early 2020s). Describing the broader study: On average, sequencing produced fewer than 15,000 reads and around 6,900 unique TCR beta rearrangements for each sample. The study profiled TCR beta repertoires in high-grade serous ovarian cancer patients grouped by complete gross resection or neoadjuvant chemotherapy response under a laparoscopic triage algorithm. The approximately 30-patient cohort included some 10 patients with no residual disease after primary surgery (R0), some 10 excellent NACT responders, and some 10 poor NACT responders. In total there were more than 75 samples, since every patient provided one primary tumor sample and two metastatic tumor samples. The research as a whole found: Repertoire similarity between tumors of the same patient ranged about 0.1 to 0.79, whereas almost no similarity was seen between different patients. TCR clonal relatedness was found to be positively correlated with neoantigen level and, by trend, with copy number variation and mutation load derived from whole-genome sequencing. TCR repertoire analyses were focused on CDR3, and CDR1 and CDR2 were not analyzed. Because bulk tumor TCR sequencing provided no spatial information, insight into HGSC tumor complexity and diversity was limited.

The 80 to 90 tumor samples underwent high-throughput TCR profiling using ImmunoSEQ. In the source study's methods: The repertoire diversity metrics included richness (unique productive sequences), clonality, evenness and relatedness, and the Bhattacharyya coefficient was used to measure similarity between samples. Conclusions stayed consistent in a sensitivity analysis that left out TCRs with fewer than two reads. In its TCRdb copy, this immuneACCESS table keeps in-frame sequences only and misses some clones. Where compared with another copy, unresolved V genes explain less than half of these, and the others have no known cause. Clonal size and the V and J genes are those of that table, whereas D and trimming came from the DNA. The sample table contains some 4,400 clones; only one count was recorded for around 78% of them. Of the sample, around 9.7% falls within the top ten clones. Collection of tumor samples took place before definitive surgery or chemotherapy. Genomic DNA was extracted by the MD Anderson Biospecimen Extraction Resource, and TCR sequencing was done by the MD Anderson Cancer Genomics Laboratory.

V and J lose 1 base and 2 bases, and a span of 5 bases separates them. There are 13 amino acids in the CDR3, from cysteine to phenylalanine inclusive. The kept DNA is CDR3 alone, 39 bases in frame from the first base. The germline V gene supplies CDR1 SGHVS and CDR2 FQNEAQ. The sequenced sample consisted of tumor tissue. The chain joins TRBV7-8 to TRBJ1-1, with no D gene named confidently. The receptor was isolated from a human donor with high-grade serous ovarian cancer. The DNA sequence is as follows: TGTGCCAGCAGCTTAGTTGCCAACACTGAAGCTTTCTTT. This sequence encodes CASSLVANTEAFF.